The T cell receptor (beta chain) described here comes from a study of blood T cell repertoires in COVID-19. Study-level background: From the United States, Italy and Spain came samples of acute and convalescent COVID-19. Sample material is recorded as cDNA or gDNA derived from T cells, B-cell-depleted T cells, or PBMCs.

Between the trimmed V and J ends, which lost 1 base and 0 bases, there was a span of 12 bases. The CDR3 is made up of 16 amino acids. Germline CDR1 is PRHDT and CDR2 is FYEKMQ (reference sequence). Methods used by the authors: Cell counts per sample came from amplifying reference gene primers. Data came from immunoSEQ multiplex PCR; TCRdb stores just in-frame clones and leaves some out. V and J calls and clone size are copied from that table; D and trimming were computed from the DNA. In the table there are 200,000 or so clones, about nine tenths of which are singletons. All recovered Cohort 3 donors got two negative PCRs, got clearance, or saw symptom resolution.

J is TRBJ1-1 and V is TRBV13; possible D gene TRBD1, 6 bases. The sample consisted of PBMCs or T cells enriched from blood (not recorded which). The clonotype was recovered from a woman under 40 who had recovered from COVID-19. CDR3 bases: TGTGCCAGCAGCTTAGTGGGGCAGGGGCTGAACACTGAAGCTTTCTTT. Amino acid sequence: CASSLVGQGLNTEAFF.